The 10 T cell receptor beta chains reported below all come from one sample, sequenced in a study of CD8 T cells in ankylosing spondylitis. General study findings and limits: One TCR beta motif, made up of fewer than 10 highly homologous variants, appeared characteristic of ankylosing spondylitis blood.

In TCRdb, the 5' RACE reads were re-called with MiXCR into one record per CDR3 protein. The table shows approximately 440,000 distinct CDR3 sequences, with under 20% occurring only once. These receptors lack a known antigen. Source material: blood, either unsorted or a sorted T cell fraction (not recorded which). The receptor set was obtained from a male donor with ankylosing spondylitis.

The table lists this clonotype with a few counts. The chain carries TRBV12-3 or TRBV12-4 and TRBJ2-7; D may correspond to TRBD1 or TRBD2 (6 bases each). The ends were cut back, 6 bases at V and 4 bases at J, with 16 bases in the middle. The CDR3 has 14 residues. The DNA for the CDR3 is TGTGCCAGCAGGAGGGGGGACTTCCGATACGAGCAGTACTTC. As protein: CASRRGDFRYEQYF.

V and J are TRBV20-1 and TRBJ2-1; 9 positions agree with TRBD2. V gave up 0 bases and J gave up 4 bases; unmatched junction bases: 10. The CDR3 is 17 residues long. Germline values: CDR1 DFQATT, CDR2 SNEGSKA (reference sequence). The CDR3 DNA sequence: TGCAGTGCTAGAGACATAGCGGGGGCCGTAGAATACAATGAGCAGTTCTTC. Protein sequence: CSARDIAGAVEYNEQFF.

This chain uses TRBV3-1 with TRBJ2-1; maybe TRBD2 (6 bases). The CDR3 has 16 residues. With 4 bases removed from V and 8 bases from J, the gap between germline ends came to 21 bases. Germline V gene data show CDR1 as LGHDT and CDR2 as YNNKEL (reference sequence). The CDR3 spells CASSLRGGIVIDEQFF. In nucleotides, the CDR3 is TGTGCCAGCAGCCTGCGGGGCGGGATTGTAATCGATGAGCAGTTCTTC.

The chain recombines TRBV10-2 with TRBJ1-4; D call uncertain. The germline V gene has CDR1 WSHSY and CDR2 SAAADI. This CDR3 spans 16 amino acids. V was trimmed by 0 bases and J by 8 bases, leaving 16 bases between them. The CDR3 protein is CASSESSRRVGEKLFF. In DNA, the CDR3 is TGCGCCAGCAGTGAGTCCTCCCGGCGTGTGGGAGAAAAACTGTTTTTT.

This clonotype came up a few times. J is TRBJ2-5 and V is TRBV3-1; 7 positions agree with TRBD2. Trimming removed 1 base from V and 3 bases from J; junction bases left unmatched: 5. CDR1 is LGHDT, CDR2 YNNKEL, per germline (reference sequence). The CDR3 is made up of 15 amino acids. CDR3: CASSQGPLAEETQYF. CDR3 DNA sequence: TGTGCCAGCAGCCAAGGACCTCTAGCGGAAGAGACCCAGTACTTC.

The V call is TRBV21-1, the J call TRBJ1-2; no DNA check was done on the table's D call, TRBD1. TRBV21-1 is classified as a pseudogene. The CDR3 spans 16 residues. The CDR3 DNA sequence: TGTGCCAGCAGCTGCCCCCGGGACAGGTGTGACTATGGCTACACCTTC. Translating it yields CASSCPRDRCDYGYTF.

The J gene is TRBJ2-7, the V gene TRBV18; D gene unclear. The CDR3 has 15 residues. Trimming stripped 7 bases from V and 6 bases from J, with 22 bases between. CDR1 and CDR2 from the germline V gene are KGHSH and LQKENI. DNA for the CDR3: TGTGCCAGCTTCCCCAACGGGCAGATCCCAAGCGAGCAGTACTTC. Residues: CASFPNGQIPSEQYF.

The chain has TRBV2 and TRBJ1-1; D gene uncertain. V lost 8 bases to trimming and J lost 3 bases, with 10 bases between them. Germline assignment: CDR1 SNHLY and CDR2 FYNNEI. The CDR3 runs 12 residues. The CDR3 DNA sequence: TGTGCCAGCGCATTTGGGGACACTGAAGCTTTCTTT. Residues: CASAFGDTEAFF. Based on the CDR3 plus reference TRBV2 and TRBJ1-1, the full variable domain is EPEVTQTPSHQVTQMGQEVILRCVPISNHLYFYWYRQILGQKVEFLVSFYNNEISEKSEIFDDQFSVERPDGSNFTLKIRSTKLEDSAMYFCASAFGDTEAFFGQGTRLTVV.

In its sample, this clonotype was seen a few times. The J gene is TRBJ1-4, the V gene TRBV29-1, with a weak D call TRBD1 (6 bases). CDR3 length equals 13 residues. Looked up from germline, CDR1 is SQVTM and CDR2 is ANQGSEA. The V end was cut by 6 bases, the J end by 3 bases, with 11 bases between. The DNA of the CDR3 is TGCAGCGTCCAAAGGGGGGCTAATGAAAAACTGTTTTTT. It is translated as CSVQRGANEKLFF.

This clonotype turned up a few times. The chain uses TRBV20-1 and TRBJ1-5; D is possibly TRBD1 (6 bases). The CDR3 totals 16 residues. Germline V gives CDR1 DFQATT, CDR2 SNEGSKA (reference sequence). The V end was cut by 2 bases, the J end by 3 bases, with 17 bases between. CDR3 region: CSARRLPGQINQPQHF. The CDR3 DNA reads TGCAGTGCTAGAAGGTTGCCGGGACAAATCAATCAGCCCCAGCATTTT.